These T cell receptor beta chains were read from a single sample in a study of T cell responses to AZD1222 COVID-19 vaccine. Only in-frame clones appear in the TCRdb table, and some are missing; sequencing was by immunoSEQ multiplex PCR. The table includes roughly 140,000 clones, roughly nine tenths detected once. The sample was peripheral blood, taken 28 days after the second AZD1222 dose. These receptors were collected from an adult who received the AZD1222 COVID-19 vaccine. CDR3s include the opening cysteine and the closing phenylalanine or tryptophan. A D gene is named only where the DNA matches it firmly. Expanded clones are given a class, and other clones once, few, many or no size at all.

v_gene: TRBV13; d_gene: TRBD1; j_gene: TRBJ2-7; abundance: -; CDR3nt: TGTGCCAGCAGCCTTAGTGACAGGGCCTACGAGCAGTACTTC; CDR3aa: CASSLSDRAYEQYF
v_gene: TRBV5-8; d_gene: TRBD1; j_gene: TRBJ1-4; abundance: -; CDR3nt: TGTGCCAGCAGCTTGGGACAGGGGGCGGTTTATGAAAAACTGTTTTTT; CDR3aa: CASSLGQGAVYEKLFF
v_gene: TRBV5-1; d_gene: TRBD2; j_gene: TRBJ2-1; abundance: -; CDR3nt: TGCGCCAGCAGCCCAGGTGGGACTAGCGTCTTTCATGAGCAGTTCTTC; CDR3aa: CASSPGGTSVFHEQFF
v_gene: TRBV19; d_gene: -; j_gene: TRBJ1-4; abundance: -; CDR3nt: TGTGCCAGTAGTGGGCAGGGGCTATATGAAAAACTGTTTTTT; CDR3aa: CASSGQGLYEKLFF
v_gene: TRBV6-1; d_gene: -; j_gene: TRBJ2-3; abundance: -; CDR3nt: TGTGCCAGCAGTGAAATAGGAGGCGCAGATACGCAGTATTTT; CDR3aa: CASSEIGGADTQYF
v_gene: TRBV19; d_gene: TRBD2; j_gene: TRBJ2-1; abundance: -; CDR3nt: TGTGCCTCCTCCTCTAGGACAGAGGCGGGAGGTGAGCAGTTCTTC; CDR3aa: CASSSRTEAGGEQFF
v_gene: TRBV18; d_gene: -; j_gene: TRBJ2-1; abundance: -; CDR3nt: TGTGCCAGCTCACAGACGAGGGGAGTGTCCTCCTACAATGAGCAGTTCTTC; CDR3aa: CASSQTRGVSSYNEQFF
v_gene: TRBV5-4; d_gene: TRBD2; j_gene: TRBJ2-2; abundance: -; CDR3nt: TGTGCCAGCAGCGCCGGACTAGCGGGCACCGGGGAGCTGTTTTTT; CDR3aa: CASSAGLAGTGELFF
v_gene: TRBV29-1; d_gene: -; j_gene: TRBJ1-4; abundance: -; CDR3nt: TGCAGCGTTGAACGGGTCAAGAGGGAAAAACTGTTTTTT; CDR3aa: CSVERVKREKLFF
v_gene: TRBV4-3; d_gene: -; j_gene: TRBJ2-7; abundance: -; CDR3nt: TGCGCCAGCAGCCAAGATTCAGGGGGGACCTACGAGCAGTACTTC; CDR3aa: CASSQDSGGTYEQYF
v_gene: TRBV5-1; d_gene: TRBD1; j_gene: TRBJ2-7; abundance: once; CDR3nt: TGCGCCAGCAGCTTCGGGAGGGACAGGGGGCATCGATACGAGCAGTACTTC; CDR3aa: CASSFGRDRGHRYEQYF
v_gene: TRBV9; d_gene: -; j_gene: TRBJ2-5; abundance: -; CDR3nt: TGTGCCAGCAGCGCTTCTACAGGGACCTCTTGGGAGACCCAGTACTTC; CDR3aa: CASSASTGTSWETQYF
v_gene: TRBV27; d_gene: TRBD2; j_gene: TRBJ2-1; abundance: -; CDR3nt: TGTGCCAGCAGTTTAGAGGGACTAAACAATGAGCAGTTCTTC; CDR3aa: CASSLEGLNNEQFF
v_gene: TRBV6-5; d_gene: -; j_gene: TRBJ1-5; abundance: -; CDR3nt: TGTGCCAGCAGTTACTCGGGCCAGAATCAGCCCCAGCATTTT; CDR3aa: CASSYSGQNQPQHF
v_gene: TRBV30; d_gene: TRBD1; j_gene: TRBJ1-5; abundance: -; CDR3nt: TGTGCCTGGGGGGACAGGGGGAATCAGCCCCAGCATTTT; CDR3aa: CAWGDRGNQPQHF
v_gene: TRBV1; d_gene: -; j_gene: TRBJ2-7; abundance: -; CDR3nt: TGCACCAGCAGCCAAGGATCCTACGAGCAGTACTTC; CDR3aa: CTSSQGSYEQYF
v_gene: TRBV11-3; d_gene: -; j_gene: TRBJ2-2; abundance: once; CDR3nt: TGTGCCAGCAGCTTAGTCTCGCACGGGGAGCTGTTTTTT; CDR3aa: CASSLVSHGELFF
v_gene: TRBV24-1; d_gene: TRBD1; j_gene: TRBJ1-2; abundance: -; CDR3nt: TGTGCCACCAGTGATGCCGGGACAGGGACTCTGCGGGGCTACACCTTC; CDR3aa: CATSDAGTGTLRGYTF
v_gene: TRBV24-1; d_gene: -; j_gene: TRBJ1-5; abundance: -; CDR3nt: TGTGCCACCAGTGACCCCGGACGTGCCAATCAGCCCCAGCATTTT; CDR3aa: CATSDPGRANQPQHF
v_gene: TRBV4-1; d_gene: -; j_gene: TRBJ1-5; abundance: -; CDR3nt: TGCGCCAGCAGCCAAGACCCCTGGGGACACAGCAATCAGCCCCAGCATTTT; CDR3aa: CASSQDPWGHSNQPQHF
v_gene: TRBV11-2; d_gene: -; j_gene: TRBJ1-3; abundance: -; CDR3nt: TGTGCCAGCAGTCCCTATGTCAGCTCTGGAAACACCATATATTTT; CDR3aa: CASSPYVSSGNTIYF
v_gene: TRBV29-1; d_gene: TRBD1; j_gene: TRBJ1-4; abundance: -; CDR3nt: TGCAGCGTCCGGGACAGGGGGGAAAAACTGTTTTTT; CDR3aa: CSVRDRGEKLFF